This T cell receptor (beta chain) was observed in a study of response to subunit inactivated influenza vaccine. Regarding the study as a whole: Authors suggested seasonal influenza vaccinations each recruit few new T cells.

CDR3 length: 16 residues. The germline V and J ends were trimmed by 1 base and 4 bases, with 13 bases remaining between them. The germline V gene has CDR1 LNHNV and CDR2 YYDKDF (reference sequence). This clonotype was observed many times. Its antigen is as yet unknown. MiXCR, applied by TCRdb to the RT-PCR reads, yields one record per CDR3 protein. The sample shows roughly 650,000 distinct CDR3 sequences, about a sixth of them seen only once. The specimen was PBMCs from blood, collected approximately 13 days after vaccination. The TCR was taken from a man between 50 and 59 years old who received an inactivated influenza vaccine. This chain connects TRBV15 to TRBJ2-2, with no clear D. DNA of the CDR3: TGTGCCACCAGCAGAGCGACTTGGCAGTCCACCGGGGAGCTGTTTTTT. Translating gives CATSRATWQSTGELFF. Based on the CDR3 plus reference TRBV15 and TRBJ2-2, the full variable domain is DAMVIQNPRYQVTQFGKPVTLSCSQTLNHNVMYWYQQKSSQAPKLLFHYYDKDFNNEADTPDNFQSRRPNTSFCFLDIRSPGLGDTAMYLCATSRATWQSTGELFFGEGSRLTVL.